Following are 28 T cell receptor beta chains from one sample sequenced in a study of T-cell memory formation after mild COVID-19. One entry per CDR3 protein results from TCRdb running MiXCR on the 5' RACE reads. The sample has a few hundred thousand distinct CDR3 sequences; under 20% are singletons. Material: PBMCs or a T cell subset sorted from them (not recorded which). These receptors were collected from a man aged 18 to 30 who had mild COVID-19 (a few samples of this study predate the infection). Cell type and time point are not known.

This chain uses TRBV20-1 with TRBJ2-5, with 8 nucleotides matching TRBD2. Losses at the gene ends were 0 bases for V and 2 bases for J; bases not matched to a gene: 2. Germline V CDR1 and CDR2: DFQATT, SNEGSKA (reference sequence). The CDR3 loop spans 14 amino acids. This chain's CDR3 is CSARDGRGQETQYF. The DNA for the CDR3 is TGCAGTGCTAGAGACGGGAGGGGGCAAGAGACCCAGTACTTC.

The chain uses TRBV14 and TRBJ2-5; perhaps D is TRBD1 or TRBD2 (6 bases each). The CDR3 runs to 15 residues. Trimming took 0 bases from V and 7 from J, leaving 15 bases between them. Germline V gene sequence: CDR1 SGHDN, CDR2 FVKESK. The CDR3 region is CASSQEGGQYGTQYF. In DNA form, the CDR3 reads TGTGCCAGCAGCCAAGAGGGGGGCCAGTATGGGACCCAGTACTTC.

V usage is TRBV7-6 and J usage is TRBJ1-6; D uncertain. The CDR3 runs to 14 residues. V was trimmed by 1 base and J by 9 bases, leaving 10 bases between them. The V gene's germline CDR1 is SGHVS and CDR2 FNYEAQ. CDR3: CASSLGVSGSPLHF. The CDR3 DNA follows: TGTGCCAGCAGCTTAGGAGTCTCAGGTTCACCCCTCCACTTT.

This clonotype came up a few times. The CDR3 DNA reads TGCGCCAGCAGCCAAGCCGAGGATAGATTTCGGGCCCCGGACGTTGATTCACCCCTCCACTTT. It specifies CASSQAEDRFRAPDVDSPLHF. V gene TRBV4-3 combines with J gene TRBJ1-6; the D is unclear. The CDR3 runs 21 residues. V dropped 1 base and J dropped 8 bases, with 30 bases sitting between them. Germline assignment: CDR1 LGHNA and CDR2 YSLEER.

This clonotype showed up just a few times. Here the CDR3 reads CASSSLGGHTQYF. The CDR3 nucleotides read TGTGCCAGCAGCTCTTTGGGGGGCCATACGCAGTATTTT. The chain joins TRBV7-9 to TRBJ2-3; D might be TRBD1 or TRBD2, each matching 6 bases. The germline V and J ends were trimmed by 4 bases and 7 bases, with 12 bases remaining between them. The CDR3 spans 13 residues. CDR1 and CDR2 from the germline V gene are SEHNR and FQNEAQ (reference sequence).

V gene TRBV20-1 combines with J gene TRBJ1-2, with D unresolved. V lost 2 bases, J lost 5 bases, and 15 bases lay in between. The CDR3 is 14 amino acids. Germline V gene data show CDR1 as DFQATT and CDR2 as SNEGSKA (reference sequence). The CDR3 DNA sequence: TGCAGTGCTAGATCACAGACAAGACTTTATGGCTACACCTTC. This codes for CSARSQTRLYGYTF.

V and J are TRBV9 and TRBJ2-3; D is undetermined. Germline V gene lookup returns CDR1 SGDLS and CDR2 YYNGEE. This CDR3 region has 14 residues. V lost 1 base to trimming and J lost 0 bases, with 6 bases between them. CDR3 region: CASSVSTSTDTQYF. The CDR3 nucleotides read TGTGCCAGCAGCGTATCAACTAGCACAGATACGCAGTATTTT.

The CDR3 coding sequence is TGTGCCAGCAGCCCAAAGCGGACTGAAGCTTTCTTT. The encoded protein is CASSPKRTEAFF. The rearrangement links TRBV7-9 to TRBJ1-1; the D is unclear. Trimming pared 5 bases from V and 5 bases from J, leaving 9 bases between. The germline V gene has CDR1 SEHNR and CDR2 FQNEAQ (reference sequence). This CDR3 spans 12 amino acids.

Notes on this clonotype: Mismatch with germline at one junction end may stem from a read error. The chain carries TRBV7-6 and TRBJ2-1; D possibly corresponds to TRBD2 (6 bases). Looked up from germline, CDR1 is SGHVS and CDR2 is FNYEAQ. The CDR3 runs 14 residues. In DNA, the CDR3 is TGTGCCAGCAAGGGCCGGGGACTGAGCAATGAGAAGTTCTTC. Translated: CASKGRGLSNEKFF.

The chain links TRBV19 to TRBJ2-4; 8 bases match TRBD1. CDR3 length: 14 residues. The ends lost 0 bases at V and 6 bases at J; junction bases unmatched: 1. The V gene's germline CDR1 is LNHDA and CDR2 SQIVND (reference sequence). CDR3: CASSIDRGLNIQYF. The CDR3 DNA is TGTGCCAGTAGTATAGACAGGGGGCTAAACATTCAGTACTTC.

This clonotype has only a few counts. This sequence joins TRBV7-7 and TRBJ1-2; D gene unclear. From germline, CDR1 is SSHAT and CDR2 FNYEAQ (reference sequence). The CDR3 loop spans 14 amino acids. The V and J ends lost 1 base and 7 bases respectively, with 13 bases between them. Here the CDR3 DNA reads TGTGCCAGCAGCTTAGGTCCGTCAGGCGGTGGCTACACCTTC. Amino acids: CASSLGPSGGGYTF.

V usage is TRBV6-2 or TRBV6-3 and J usage is TRBJ2-1, with 7 bases lining up with TRBD2. The V gene's germline CDR1 is MNHEY and CDR2 SVGEGT. This CDR3 region has 14 residues. V gave up 11 bases and J gave up 8 bases; unmatched junction bases: 15. This CDR3 is CASKRVAGLDEQFF. The CDR3, as DNA: TGTGCCTCGAAGCGGGTAGCGGGCTTAGATGAGCAGTTCTTC.

This sequence joins TRBV6-2 or TRBV6-3 and TRBJ2-7; TRBD2 aligns across 7 bases. The ends lost 6 bases at V and 2 bases at J; junction bases unmatched: 4. Germline loops: CDR1 MNHEY, CDR2 SVGEGT. CDR3 size: 13 residues. CDR3 amino acids: CASRREAPYEQYF. In DNA form, the CDR3 reads TGTGCCAGCAGACGGGAGGCCCCCTACGAGCAGTACTTC.

This clonotype turned up a few times. The chain couples TRBV6-6 to TRBJ2-7; D is uncertain. V was cut by 6 bases and J by 4 bases, with 13 bases left in between. Germline V gives CDR1 MNHNY, CDR2 SVGAGI (reference sequence). This CDR3 contains 13 residues. CDR3 amino acids: CASSPNPEYEQYF. CDR3 DNA: TGTGCCAGCAGCCCCAATCCTGAGTACGAGCAGTACTTC.

V and J are TRBV7-6 and TRBJ2-7; D unresolved. Germline CDR1 and CDR2: SGHVS and FNYEAQ. V gave up 5 bases and J gave up 4 bases, with 6 bases separating them. The CDR3 consists of 11 residues. CDR3 sequence (DNA): TGTGCCAGCAGCAATGGGTACGAGCAGTACTTC. It is translated as CASSNGYEQYF.

This clonotype was detected ten times or more. This sequence joins TRBV4-1 and TRBJ2-1; D ambiguous. Trimming shortened V by 4 bases and J by 0 bases, and 16 bases separated the two germline ends. Germline V gene sequence: CDR1 MGHRA, CDR2 YSYEKL. The CDR3 is 17 residues long. The CDR3 coding sequence is TGCGCCAGCAGCCTGACCCCCTTCACTGTCTCCTACAATGAGCAGTTCTTC. Protein: CASSLTPFTVSYNEQFF.

The rearrangement uses TRBV7-2 and TRBJ1-2, with D perhaps matching TRBD1 (5 bases). V lost 5 bases and J 5 bases, leaving 12 bases between the germline ends. Germline-derived CDR1 and CDR2 are SGHTA and FQGNSA. The CDR3 consists of 13 residues. Written as DNA, the CDR3 is TGTGCCAGCAGCCTTCTTGGGGGGTATGGCTACACCTTC. This translates into CASSLLGGYGYTF.

In this sample, this clonotype turned up a few times. This chain uses TRBV5-1 with TRBJ1-1; unclear D gene. The germline CDR1 and CDR2 sequences are SGHRS and YFSETQ. Trimming pared 2 bases from V and 4 bases from J, leaving 9 bases between. The CDR3 has 13 amino acids. The CDR3 is CASSFEAGTEAFF. In DNA form, the CDR3 reads TGCGCCAGCAGCTTTGAGGCAGGCACTGAAGCTTTCTTT.

This clonotype appeared a few times. The J gene is TRBJ2-1, the V gene TRBV4-1; 7 bases map to TRBD1. The V gene's germline CDR1 is MGHRA and CDR2 YSYEKL. CDR3 length equals 14 residues. Trimming removed 5 bases from V and 4 bases from J; junction bases left unmatched: 5. The CDR3 protein is CASSTGTVYNEQFF. In DNA, the CDR3 is TGCGCCAGCAGCACCGGGACAGTTTACAATGAGCAGTTCTTC.

This clonotype was seen only a few times. The chain couples TRBV4-2 to TRBJ2-3, with D possibly TRBD1 on 6 matching bases. V lost 4 bases to trimming and J lost 2 bases, with 16 bases between them. The CDR3 has 16 amino acids. Germline V gives CDR1 LGHNA, CDR2 YNFKEQ. DNA of the CDR3: TGTGCCAGCAGCCTTCCGACTGGGGGCTACACAGATACGCAGTATTTT. Translation gives CASSLPTGGYTDTQYF.

The J gene is TRBJ1-1, the V gene TRBV3-1; perhaps TRBD1 as D (5 bases). The V end was cut by 1 base, the J end by 5 bases, with 26 bases between. Germline V gene sequence: CDR1 LGHDT, CDR2 YNNKEL (reference sequence). The CDR3 covers 19 residues. CDR3 region: CASSQVISRGATRGTEAFF. As DNA, the CDR3 is TGTGCCAGCAGCCAAGTTATTTCGCGTGGGGCGACCCGTGGGACTGAAGCTTTCTTT.

The chain links TRBV6-5 to TRBJ1-1; no reliable D call. Trimming took 4 bases from V and 4 from J, leaving 13 bases between them. CDR3 length: 14 amino acids. Germline lookup yields CDR1 MNHEY and CDR2 SVGAGI. The CDR3 loop reads CASSWRALGTEAFF. The CDR3 coding sequence is TGTGCCAGCAGTTGGAGAGCTCTGGGCACTGAAGCTTTCTTT.

This clonotype was found a few times. The V gene is TRBV18, the J gene TRBJ2-1; 7 nucleotides match TRBD1. CDR3 size: 14 residues. From germline, CDR1 is KGHSH and CDR2 LQKENI. The ends lost 4 bases at V and 4 bases at J; junction bases unmatched: 4. CDR3 loop: CASSQGGEYNEQFF. In DNA form, the CDR3 reads TGTGCCAGCTCACAAGGGGGCGAGTACAATGAGCAGTTCTTC. The entire variable domain, with the rest obtained from reference TRBV18 and TRBJ2-1, is as follows: NAGVMQNPRHLVRRRGQEARLRCSPMKGHSHVYWYRQLPEEGLKFMVYLQKENIIDESGMPKERFSAEFPKEGPSILRIQQVVRGDSAAYFCASSQGGEYNEQFFGPGTRLTVL.

V is TRBV4-3 and J is TRBJ2-5; 10 positions agree with TRBD1. The CDR3 sequence is 15 residues long. The germline V gene has CDR1 LGHNA and CDR2 YSLEER. V lost 1 base and J lost 5; bases outside the gene matches: 4. The CDR3 reads CASSQGVGQGETQYF. The DNA for the CDR3 is TGCGCCAGCAGCCAAGGGGTGGGACAGGGGGAGACCCAGTACTTC.

On this clonotype itself: A much larger clone lies one base from this, so it may be a read error. The genes are TRBV7-2 and TRBJ2-5; the D gene is possibly TRBD1 (7 bases). The germline V gene encodes CDR1 SGHTA and CDR2 FQGNSA. Trimming took off 2 bases at V and 1 base at J, with 8 bases between the two ends. CDR3 length: 14 amino acids. CDR3 residues: CASSLQGGQETQYF. The CDR3 DNA follows: TGTGCCAGCAGCTTACAGGGGGGCCAAGAGACCCAGTACTTC.

This clonotype was counted only a few times. This rearrangement joins TRBV11-1 to TRBJ2-1; the match to TRBD2 covers 9 bases. Germline V CDR1 and CDR2: SGHAT, FQDESV (reference sequence). V was clipped by 3 bases and J by 8 bases; unmatched bases: 11. This CDR3 has 16 residues. CDR3 bases: TGTGCCAGCAGCTTGCTACGCGGGGGGGCCCCCCATGAGCAGTTCTTC. It translates to CASSLLRGGAPHEQFF.

V gene TRBV6-5 combines with J gene TRBJ1-1; tentatively, D is TRBD1 (5 bases). With 2 bases removed from V and 1 base from J, the gap between germline ends came to 8 bases. The CDR3 consists of 14 residues. The germline gives CDR1 MNHEY, CDR2 SVGAGI. CDR3 in DNA: TGTGCCAGCAGTTACGAGGGGCGGAACACTGAAGCTTTCTTT. It codes for CASSYEGRNTEAFF.

This clonotype was seen repeatedly, ten times or more. The chain combines TRBV18 with TRBJ2-3; D perhaps matches TRBD2 (6 bases). Trimming left V 0 bases short and J 8 bases short, with 12 bases between. This CDR3 contains 14 residues. In germline, CDR1 is KGHSH, CDR2 LQKENI. CDR3 nucleotides: TGTGCCAGCTCACCACCACTAGCAGGAGGTACGCAGTATTTT. This sequence encodes CASSPPLAGGTQYF.